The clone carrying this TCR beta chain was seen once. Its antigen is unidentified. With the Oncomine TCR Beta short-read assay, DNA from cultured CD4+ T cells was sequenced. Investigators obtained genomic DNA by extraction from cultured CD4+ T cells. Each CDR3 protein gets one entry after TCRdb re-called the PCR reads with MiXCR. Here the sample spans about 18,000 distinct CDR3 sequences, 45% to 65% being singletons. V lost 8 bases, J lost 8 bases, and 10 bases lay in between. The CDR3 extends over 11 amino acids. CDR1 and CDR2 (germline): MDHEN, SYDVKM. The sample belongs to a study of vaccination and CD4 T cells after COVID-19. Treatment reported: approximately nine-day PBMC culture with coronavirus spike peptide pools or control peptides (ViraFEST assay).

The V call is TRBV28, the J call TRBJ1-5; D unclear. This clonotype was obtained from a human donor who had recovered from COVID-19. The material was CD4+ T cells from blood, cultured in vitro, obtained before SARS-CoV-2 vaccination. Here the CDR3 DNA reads TGTGCCAGCGCCCGCCGGGAGCCCCAGCATTTT. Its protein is CASARREPQHF. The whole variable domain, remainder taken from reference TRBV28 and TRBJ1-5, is DVKVTQSSRYLVKRTGEKVFLECVQDMDHENMFWYRQDPGLGLRLIYFSYDVKMKEKGDIPEGYSVSREKKERFSLILESASTNQTSMYLCASARREPQHFGDGTRLSIL.